This record looks at one T cell receptor (beta chain) sequence and its context. Its specificity is unknown. After constant-region reverse-primer amplification, full-length variable regions underwent semi-nested PCR with Nested Universal Primer A. TCRdb redid the calling of the 5' RACE reads with MiXCR, one entry per CDR3 protein. The sample lists tens of thousands of distinct CDR3 sequences; 30% were seen once. Findings and caveats of the study: Tumor Tregs overlapped most with tumor, then blood, naive CD4+ cells. In terms of TCR gene usage, tumor memory CD4+ T cells clustered together with blood and lymph node memory CD4+ cells, as well as with lymph node naive CD4+ cells.

Trimming left V 6 bases short and J 4 bases short, with 18 bases between. CDR3 length equals 15 residues. The memory fraction was CD4+CD45RO+CD25- cells. The specimen sequenced was tumor-infiltrating memory CD4+ T cells sorted from the breast tumor. Subset meaning: memory CD4+ T cells, CD4+CD45RO+CD25-. The sequence derives from a female donor with breast cancer. The chain recombines TRBV12-3 or TRBV12-4 with TRBJ2-5; the D gene is possibly TRBD2 (5 bases). Here the CDR3 reads CASSPLSVEGETQYF. The CDR3 DNA reads TGTGCCAGCAGCCCCCTCTCTGTAGAGGGAGAGACCCAGTACTTC.